This TCR beta chain was sequenced in a study of early T cells in non-severe SARS-CoV-2 infection (dated by TCRdb to the early 2020s). Regarding the research as a whole: Because TCR sequencing relied on bulk RNA taken from unsorted whole blood, pairing of alpha and beta chains was not possible. Paper-wide results and their limitations: VDJdb matching was skewed toward anti-spike CD8 responses and likely underestimated virus-specific expansions, missing private and CD4 specificities.

This clonotype has more than one count but fewer than ten. Its antigen is not yet known. Base qualities are not recorded, but no much larger clone differs from it by a single base. Library construction relied on 5' RACE. The sample was run on a NextSeq 500. Unique molecular identifiers were attached to individual cDNA molecules in the TCR library protocol so that sequencing error and PCR bias could be corrected. Both TCR alpha and beta chains were sequenced, and tight co-correlation was observed between alpha and beta sequence abundances in each sample. In the authors' own workflow: Decombinator V4 was used to annotate TCR sequences for V gene, J gene and CDR3. Expanded TCRs were defined as changing significantly between any two time points under a Poisson model with p below 0.0001. Abundances of TCRs were expressed as counts per million after normalisation to the total number of TCRs sequenced in each sample. MAIT TCRs were defined by TRAV1-2 paired with TRAJ12, TRAJ20 or TRAJ33, and iNKT TCRs by TRAV10 paired with TRAJ18. A search of VDJdb, accessed on 1 November 2021, was run for TCRs annotated to CMV, EBV and SARS-CoV-2, with TCRs annotated for multiple antigens excluded. TCRdb reprocessed the public reads (quality trimming at Q25 with fastp, clone calling with MiXCR) and kept in-frame beta chains. Rows with a matching CDR3 protein are joined into one entry that keeps the most common DNA and genes. These V and J calls originate from TCRdb's pipeline instead of the authors' own analysis. Recorded for this sample are tens of thousands of distinct CDR3 sequences; 11% of them occurred a single time. The top ten hold less than 3.5% of the sample.

Set within a cohort of healthcare workers in London, UK, this nested case-control study involved weekly PCR testing of nasopharyngeal swabs along with blood sampling. Healthcare workers were recruited between 23 and 31 March 2020, during the week of the UK lockdown, and were followed weekly for up to roughly 15 weeks. Via the germline V gene, CDR1 is SGHRS and CDR2 YFSETQ. The germline ends are 18 bases apart after V is trimmed by 7 bases and J by 2 bases. Counted from cysteine to phenylalanine, this CDR3 has 15 amino acids. Kept here is only the CDR3 DNA, which spans 45 bases and is read in frame from base 1.

This TCR came from an adult who was a healthcare worker with PCR-confirmed SARS-CoV-2 infection or an uninfected control (not recorded which). Sequencing was performed on whole blood, taken at baseline. The V gene is TRBV5-1 and the J gene is TRBJ2-5; no D gene call is confident. The CDR3 here reads CASFNGVSKQETQYF. The DNA reads TGCGCCAGCTTCAACGGAGTATCCAAACAAGAGACCCAGTACTTC.